The source of this T cell receptor beta chain is a study of beta chain features in type 1 diabetes. Overall study findings and caveats: Across all four CD4+ subsets, people with type 1 diabetes showed modestly shorter TCRB CDR3s.

For this clone: Its cognate antigen is unknown.

The entirety of the isolated RNA underwent reverse transcription, so expressed TCRB transcripts were sequenced. TCRdb keeps only in-frame clones here, not all; method: immunoSEQ multiplex PCR. The sample lists approximately 730,000 clones, about an eighth occurring once. The specimen sequenced was naive CD4+ T cells from blood. This TCR was sampled from a young man with type 1 diabetes.

This CDR3 is CASSDRVQETQYF. CDR3 bases: TGTGCCAGCAGCGACAGGGTACAAGAGACCCAGTACTTC. This chain joins TRBV2 and TRBJ2-5; 7 nucleotides line up with TRBD1. The CDR3 sequence is 13 residues long. The ends lost 6 bases at V and 2 bases at J; junction bases unmatched: 3. Germline V gene lookup returns CDR1 SNHLY and CDR2 FYNNEI.